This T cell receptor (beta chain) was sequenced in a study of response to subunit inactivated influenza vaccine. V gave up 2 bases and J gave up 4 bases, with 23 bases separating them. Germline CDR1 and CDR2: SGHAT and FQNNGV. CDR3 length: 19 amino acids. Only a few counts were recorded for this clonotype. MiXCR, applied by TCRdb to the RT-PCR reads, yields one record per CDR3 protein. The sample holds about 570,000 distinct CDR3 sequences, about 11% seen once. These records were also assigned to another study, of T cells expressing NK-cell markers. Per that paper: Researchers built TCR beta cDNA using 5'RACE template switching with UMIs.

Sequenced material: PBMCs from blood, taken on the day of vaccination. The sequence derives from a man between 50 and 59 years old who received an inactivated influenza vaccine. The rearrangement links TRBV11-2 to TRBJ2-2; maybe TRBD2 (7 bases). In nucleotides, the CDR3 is TGTGCCAGCAGCTTACGGCGGGGGCGATCTACGTACGGCACCGGGGAGCTGTTTTTT. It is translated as CASSLRRGRSTYGTGELFF.